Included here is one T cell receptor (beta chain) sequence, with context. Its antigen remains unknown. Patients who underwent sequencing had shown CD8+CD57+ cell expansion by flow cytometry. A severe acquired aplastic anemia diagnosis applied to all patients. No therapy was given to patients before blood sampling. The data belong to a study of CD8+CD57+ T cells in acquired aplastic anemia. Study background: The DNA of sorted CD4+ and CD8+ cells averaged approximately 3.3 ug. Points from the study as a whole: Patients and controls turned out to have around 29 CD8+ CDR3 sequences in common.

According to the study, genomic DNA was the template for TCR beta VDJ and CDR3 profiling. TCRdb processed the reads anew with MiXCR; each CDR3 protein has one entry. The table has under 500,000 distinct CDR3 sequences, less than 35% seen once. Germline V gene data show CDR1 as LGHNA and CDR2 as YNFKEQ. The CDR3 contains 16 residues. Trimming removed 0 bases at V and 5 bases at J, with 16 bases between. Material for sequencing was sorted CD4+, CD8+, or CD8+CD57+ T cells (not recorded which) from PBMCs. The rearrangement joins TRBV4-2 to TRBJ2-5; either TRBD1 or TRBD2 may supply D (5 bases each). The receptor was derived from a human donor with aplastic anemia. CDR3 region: CASSQDPGGRMETQYF. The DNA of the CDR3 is TGTGCCAGCAGCCAAGACCCTGGGGGTAGGATGGAGACCCAGTACTTC.